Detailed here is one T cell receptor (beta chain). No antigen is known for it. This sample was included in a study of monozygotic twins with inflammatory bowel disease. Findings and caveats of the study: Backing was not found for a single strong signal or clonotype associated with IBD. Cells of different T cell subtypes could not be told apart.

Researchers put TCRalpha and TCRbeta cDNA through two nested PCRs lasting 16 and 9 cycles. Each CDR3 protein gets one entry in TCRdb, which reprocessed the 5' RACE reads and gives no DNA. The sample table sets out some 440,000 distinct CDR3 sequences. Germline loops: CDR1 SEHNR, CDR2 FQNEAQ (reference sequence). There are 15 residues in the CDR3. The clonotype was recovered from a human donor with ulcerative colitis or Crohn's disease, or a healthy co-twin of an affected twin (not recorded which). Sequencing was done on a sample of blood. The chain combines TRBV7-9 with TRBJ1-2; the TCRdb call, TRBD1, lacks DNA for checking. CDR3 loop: CASSLGGQENYGYTF.